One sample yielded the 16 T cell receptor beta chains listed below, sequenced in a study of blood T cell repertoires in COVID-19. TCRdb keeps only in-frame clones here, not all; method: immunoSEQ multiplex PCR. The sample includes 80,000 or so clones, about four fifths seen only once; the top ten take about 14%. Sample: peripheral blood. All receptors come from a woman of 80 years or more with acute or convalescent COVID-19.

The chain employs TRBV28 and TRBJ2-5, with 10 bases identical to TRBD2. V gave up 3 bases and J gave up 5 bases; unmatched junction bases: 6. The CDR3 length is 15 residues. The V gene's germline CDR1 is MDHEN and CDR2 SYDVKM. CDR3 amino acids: CASSFASGGPETQYF. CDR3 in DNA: TGTGCCAGCAGTTTTGCTAGCGGGGGCCCGGAGACCCAGTACTTC.

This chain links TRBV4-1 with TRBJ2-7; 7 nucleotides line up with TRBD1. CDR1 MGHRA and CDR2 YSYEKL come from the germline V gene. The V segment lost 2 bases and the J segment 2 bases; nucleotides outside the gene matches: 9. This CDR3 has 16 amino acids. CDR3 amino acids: CASSQNPGQNPYEQYF. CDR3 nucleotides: TGCGCCAGCAGCCAAAACCCGGGACAGAATCCCTACGAGCAGTACTTC.

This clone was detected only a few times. CDR3 nucleotide sequence: TGCGCCATTAGGGAACTAGCGGGGGGGCCCGATTGGAATGAGCAGTTCTTC. It yields the protein CAIRELAGGPDWNEQFF. This chain connects TRBV10-2 to TRBJ2-1; TRBD2 matches 13 bases. The germline gives CDR1 WSHSY, CDR2 SAAADI. V shed 10 bases, J shed 7 bases, and the junction held 16 bases outside the gene matches. CDR3 size: 17 residues.

The CDR3 sequence: CASSSGTSSGNTIYF. The CDR3 DNA is TGTGCCAGTAGTTCGGGGACAAGTTCTGGAAACACCATATATTTT. V gene TRBV19 combines with J gene TRBJ1-3; tentative D call: TRBD1 (6 bases). This CDR3 has 15 amino acids. Germline-derived CDR1 and CDR2 are LNHDA and SQIVND (reference sequence). Deletions cut 5 bases from V and 1 base from J, with 12 bases between.

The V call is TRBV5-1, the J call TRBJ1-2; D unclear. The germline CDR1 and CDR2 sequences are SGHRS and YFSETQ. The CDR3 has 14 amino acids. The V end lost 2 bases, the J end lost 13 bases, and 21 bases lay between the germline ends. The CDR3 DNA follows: TGCGCCAGCAGCTTATCGGCAGGACCACTAGGAAGCACCTTC. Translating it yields CASSLSAGPLGSTF.

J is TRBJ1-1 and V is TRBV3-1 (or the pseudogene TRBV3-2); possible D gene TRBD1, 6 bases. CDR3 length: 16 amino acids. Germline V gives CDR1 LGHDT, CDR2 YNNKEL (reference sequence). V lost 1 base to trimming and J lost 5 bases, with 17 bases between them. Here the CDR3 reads CASSQGRIKGETEAFF. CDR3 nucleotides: TGTGCCAGCAGCCAAGGTCGCATAAAGGGGGAAACTGAAGCTTTCTTT.

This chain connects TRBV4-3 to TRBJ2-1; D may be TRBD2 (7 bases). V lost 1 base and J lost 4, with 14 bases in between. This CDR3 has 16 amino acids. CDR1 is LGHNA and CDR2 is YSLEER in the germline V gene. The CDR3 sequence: CASSQGRGPLYNEQFF. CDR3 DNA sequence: TGCGCCAGCAGCCAAGGGCGGGGGCCCCTTTACAATGAGCAGTTCTTC.

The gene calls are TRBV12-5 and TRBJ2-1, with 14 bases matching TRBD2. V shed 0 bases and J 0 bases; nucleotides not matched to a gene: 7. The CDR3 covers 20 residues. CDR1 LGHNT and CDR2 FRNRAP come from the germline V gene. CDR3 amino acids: CASGLVRGLAGASSYNEQFF. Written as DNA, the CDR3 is TGTGCTAGTGGTTTGGTACGGGGACTAGCGGGGGCGAGCTCCTACAATGAGCAGTTCTTC.

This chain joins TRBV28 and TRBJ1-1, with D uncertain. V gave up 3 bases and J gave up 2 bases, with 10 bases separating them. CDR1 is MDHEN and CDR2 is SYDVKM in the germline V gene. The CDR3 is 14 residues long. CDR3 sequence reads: CASSLPLLNTEAFF. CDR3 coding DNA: TGTGCCAGCAGTTTGCCCCTCCTAAACACTGAAGCTTTCTTT.

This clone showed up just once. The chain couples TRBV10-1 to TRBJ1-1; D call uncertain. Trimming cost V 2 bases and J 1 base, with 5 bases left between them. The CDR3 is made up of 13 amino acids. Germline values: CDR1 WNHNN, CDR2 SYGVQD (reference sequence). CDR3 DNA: TGCGCCAGCAGTGAGGAGCCGAACACTGAAGCTTTCTTT. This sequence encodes CASSEEPNTEAFF.

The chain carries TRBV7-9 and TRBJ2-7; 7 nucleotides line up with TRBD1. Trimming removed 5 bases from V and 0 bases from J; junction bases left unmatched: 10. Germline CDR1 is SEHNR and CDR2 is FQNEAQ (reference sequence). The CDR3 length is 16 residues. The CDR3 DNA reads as TGTGCCAGCAGCATTCGGACAGGTATGAGCTCCTACGAGCAGTACTTC. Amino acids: CASSIRTGMSSYEQYF.

The CDR3 reads CASSLAVTTTYEQYF. In DNA, the CDR3 is TGCGCCAGCAGCTTGGCCGTGACCACTACATACGAGCAGTACTTC. V usage is TRBV5-1 and J usage is TRBJ2-7; D unresolved. Per germline, CDR1 SGHRS and CDR2 YFSETQ. V was shortened by 0 bases and J by 4 bases, with 14 bases between the two germline ends. The CDR3 covers 15 residues.

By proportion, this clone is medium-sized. CDR3 bases: TGTGCCAGCACGGGACTAGAAGAGACCCAGTACTTC. Protein: CASTGLEETQYF. The V and J genes are TRBV7-9 and TRBJ2-5, with 8 bases fitting TRBD2. CDR1 SEHNR and CDR2 FQNEAQ come from the germline V gene (reference sequence). Trimming removed 7 bases from V and 3 bases from J; junction bases left unmatched: 1. The CDR3 has 12 amino acids.

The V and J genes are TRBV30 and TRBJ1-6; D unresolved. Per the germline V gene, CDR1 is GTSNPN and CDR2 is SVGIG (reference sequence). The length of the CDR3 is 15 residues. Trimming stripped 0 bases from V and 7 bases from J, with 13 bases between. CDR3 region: CAWSVLAGANSPLHF. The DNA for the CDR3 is TGTGCCTGGAGTGTATTGGCAGGCGCCAATTCACCCCTCCACTTT.

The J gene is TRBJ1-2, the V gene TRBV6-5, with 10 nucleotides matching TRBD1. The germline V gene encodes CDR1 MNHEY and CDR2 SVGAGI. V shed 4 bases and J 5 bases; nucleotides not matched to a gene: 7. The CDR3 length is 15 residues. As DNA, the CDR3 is TGTGCCAGCAGTTTAAATGGGGGACAGGGGTATGGCTACACCTTC. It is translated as CASSLNGGQGYGYTF.

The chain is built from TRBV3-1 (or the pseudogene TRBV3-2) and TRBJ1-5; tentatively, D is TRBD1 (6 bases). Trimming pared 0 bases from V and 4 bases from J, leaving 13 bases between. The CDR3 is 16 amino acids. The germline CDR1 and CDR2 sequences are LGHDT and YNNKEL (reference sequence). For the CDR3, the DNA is TGTGCCAGCAGCCAAGATAGGGGGGGCCGGAATCAGCCCCAGCATTTT. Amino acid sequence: CASSQDRGGRNQPQHF.